This is a list of T cell receptor beta chains from one sample in a study of cytomegalovirus exposure and HLA in healthy donors. Measured with immunoSEQ multiplex PCR; TCRdb has only the in-frame clones, and not every one. The sample lists approximately 150,000 clones; approximately 79% were seen once. Sequenced material: PBMCs. The source is a woman in her thirties in good health and CMV-seronegative. CDR3s include the opening cysteine and the closing phenylalanine or tryptophan. The order of the fields is clone size, D gene, V gene, J gene, CDR3 DNA, CDR3 protein. D genes are given only for firm matches. Only part of the rows carry a size: once, few, many, or a class if the clone is expanded.

once	-	TRBV5-5	TRBJ1-6	TGTGCCAGCAGCTTAATGAGCTCCTATAATTCACCCCTCCACTTT	CASSLMSSYNSPLHF
-	-	TRBV30	TRBJ1-4	TGTGCCTGGTATGACATGCGGGCCGGGGCTAATGAAAAACTGTTTTTT	CAWYDMRAGANEKLFF
-	TRBD2	TRBV4-1	TRBJ2-7	TGCGCCAGCAGCCAATACCCCCTTTCGGGTAGCGGGTTCTCCTACGAGCAGTACTTC	CASSQYPLSGSGFSYEQYF
-	-	TRBV30	TRBJ2-7	TGTGCCTGGACTGACAGTACCTACGAGCAGTACTTC	CAWTDSTYEQYF
-	-	TRBV7-2	TRBJ2-5	TGTGCCAGCAGCTTAAACGGGGGGCGGGAGACCCAGTACTTC	CASSLNGGRETQYF
-	TRBD1	TRBV11-2	TRBJ2-1	TGTGCCAGCAGCTACCCAGGGGGCCGTGAGCAGTTCTTC	CASSYPGGREQFF
-	-	TRBV7-9	TRBJ2-7	TGTGCCAGCAGCTTAGTGATTGGGGACAAAGACGAGCAGTACTTC	CASSLVIGDKDEQYF
-	-	TRBV27	TRBJ2-7	TGTGCCAGCAGCACTTACACAACAGGGATTGCCTACGAGCAGTACTTC	CASSTYTTGIAYEQYF
-	-	TRBV9	TRBJ1-2	TGTGCCAGCAGCGTAGATACAGGGATCTATGGCTACACCTTC	CASSVDTGIYGYTF
few	TRBD2	TRBV7-2	TRBJ2-7	TGTGCCAGCAGCCACACACCAGCGGGAGGGGAGAGCTCCTACGAGCAGTACTTC	CASSHTPAGGESSYEQYF
-	TRBD2	TRBV4-3	TRBJ2-2	TGCGCCAGCAGCCAAGAGGTCGGGGGGGCCACCGGGGAGCTGTTTTTT	CASSQEVGGATGELFF
few	TRBD1	TRBV30	TRBJ1-5	TGTGCCTGGAGTGGACAGGGAAGGAGCAATCAGCCCCAGCATTTT	CAWSGQGRSNQPQHF
-	-	TRBV19	TRBJ1-1	TGTGCCTCCGACGGAGCGGGCACTGAAGCTTTCTTT	CASDGAGTEAFF
few	-	TRBV10-3	TRBJ1-3	TGTGCCATCAGTGAGCGGGACTCTGGAAACACCATATATTTT	CAISERDSGNTIYF
-	-	TRBV5-1	TRBJ1-2	TGCGCCAGCAGCTTAGAAAGTGCTAGTGATGGCTACACCTTC	CASSLESASDGYTF
-	TRBD1	TRBV29-1	TRBJ2-4	TGCAGCGTCCAGGACAGGGGGCGGATAAACATTCAGTACTTC	CSVQDRGRINIQYF
-	-	TRBV28	TRBJ2-7	TGTGCCAGCAGTCCCCCTCTCTCCTACGAGCAGTACTTC	CASSPPLSYEQYF
-	-	TRBV5-1	TRBJ2-1	TGCGCCAGCAGCTCGTTCTCTAGAACTAATGAGCAGTTCTTC	CASSSFSRTNEQFF
-	TRBD1	TRBV19	TRBJ2-7	TGTGCCAGTAGTATTGGACAGGGCTCCTACGAGCAGTACTTC	CASSIGQGSYEQYF
-	-	TRBV5-5	TRBJ1-4	TGTGCCAGCAGCTTGGACAGTAATGAAAAACTGTTTTTT	CASSLDSNEKLFF
-	TRBD2	TRBV12-5	TRBJ2-3	TGTGCTAGTGGTTTGGGGACTAGCGGTAGAAGTACAGATACGCAGTATTTT	CASGLGTSGRSTDTQYF
-	-	TRBV27	TRBJ1-5	TGTGCCAGCAGTTTATCTCTAAGTCAGCCCCAGCATTTT	CASSLSLSQPQHF
-	TRBD1	TRBV13	TRBJ1-2	TGTGCCAGCAGCCCAGGGACAGGGCGTAACTATGGCTACACCTTC	CASSPGTGRNYGYTF
-	TRBD1	TRBV5-1	TRBJ1-5	TGCGCCAGCAGCTTGGAGGGGGCGCGGGATCAGCCCCAGCATTTT	CASSLEGARDQPQHF
once	-	TRBV29-1	TRBJ2-1	TGCAGCGTTGACTCCGGGGATAGCTCCTACAATGAGCAGTTCTTC	CSVDSGDSSYNEQFF